The 31 T cell receptor beta chains reported below all come from one sample, sequenced in a study of CD8 T cells in Susac syndrome. A quantity of about 0.45 to 1 ug RNA underwent reverse transcription using random hexamers. Via MiXCR, TCRdb re-called the immunoSEQ multiplex PCR reads, giving one row per CDR3 protein. The sample lists fewer than 85,000 distinct CDR3 sequences, less than 95% occurring once. Sequences were obtained from CD8+ T cells from PBMCs. These receptor sequences come from a human donor with multiple sclerosis.

This clonotype has only one observation. The chain employs TRBV3-1 and TRBJ1-2; D unclear. Trimming removed 4 bases at V and 8 bases at J, with 17 bases between. Germline V gene sequence: CDR1 LGHDT, CDR2 YNNKEL (reference sequence). CDR3 length: 14 residues. This CDR3 reads CASSPSSPEEGYTF. CDR3 sequence (DNA): TGTGCCAGCAGCCCGAGTTCCCCCGAGGAAGGCTACACCTTC.

The J gene is TRBJ2-2, the V gene TRBV13; 7 nucleotides match TRBD2. Germline values: CDR1 PRHDT, CDR2 FYEKMQ (reference sequence). The CDR3 is 15 amino acids. V was clipped by 5 bases and J by 7 bases; unmatched bases: 10. The CDR3 loop reads CASSKASGGHGELFF. The CDR3 coding sequence is TGTGCCAGCAGCAAAGCATCGGGAGGCCACGGGGAGCTGTTTTTT. Full variable domain (rest looked up from reference TRBV13 and TRBJ2-2): AAGVIQSPRHLIKEKRETATLKCYPIPRHDTVYWYQQGPGQDPQFLISFYEKMQSDKGSIPDRFSAQQFSDYHSELNMSSLELGDSALYFCASSKASGGHGELFFGEGSRLTVL.

This clonotype was seen just once. J is TRBJ2-2 and V is TRBV6-2 or TRBV6-3, with 9 bases matching TRBD1. Per germline, CDR1 MNHEY and CDR2 SVGEGT. The CDR3 loop spans 16 amino acids. Unmatched junction bases numbered 11, after V lost 6 bases and J lost 6 bases. The CDR3 reads CASSPRDREIAGELFF. As DNA, the CDR3 is TGTGCCAGCAGCCCTCGGGACAGGGAAATCGCCGGGGAGCTGTTTTTT.

V and J are TRBV6-1 and TRBJ1-5; TRBD1 matches 7 bases. J lost 4 bases, V lost 6 bases, and 18 bases had no gene match. This CDR3 contains 18 residues. Germline assignment: CDR1 MNHNS and CDR2 SASEGT. The CDR3 nucleotides read TGTGCCAGCAGGCCCAACCTTCCGGGACAGAAAACGAATCAGCCCCAGCATTTT. It translates to CASRPNLPGQKTNQPQHF.

V usage is TRBV4-1 and J usage is TRBJ1-2, with D unresolved. Germline assignment: CDR1 MGHRA and CDR2 YSYEKL. The CDR3 sequence is 10 residues long. Trimming removed 1 base at V and 14 bases at J, with 8 bases between. Written as DNA, the CDR3 is TGCGCCAGCAGCCAAGTAGGTTGGACCTTC. It is translated as CASSQVGWTF.

This clonotype has a single count. This chain links TRBV14 with TRBJ2-7; weak D call: TRBD2 (6 bases). Trimming took 0 bases from V and 7 from J, leaving 13 bases between them. CDR1 is SGHDN, CDR2 FVKESK, per germline. This CDR3 spans 14 amino acids. CDR3 sequence: CASSQDGGMWEQYF. Written as DNA, the CDR3 is TGTGCCAGCAGCCAAGATGGGGGGATGTGGGAGCAGTACTTC.

The chain uses TRBV27 and TRBJ1-5; weak D call: TRBD1 (5 bases). The CDR3 spans 14 residues. Trimming removed 2 bases at V and 9 bases at J, with 14 bases between. CDR1 and CDR2 (germline): MNHEY, SMNVEV (reference sequence). CDR3 coding DNA: TGTGCCAGCAGTTTAGGAGCAGGGTTGTGGCCCCAGCATTTT. It encodes CASSLGAGLWPQHF.

The chain couples TRBV7-2 to TRBJ1-2; D ambiguous. The ends were cut back, 1 base at V and 3 bases at J, with 12 bases in the middle. CDR1 and CDR2 (germline): SGHTA, FQGNSA. The CDR3 has 15 amino acids. The CDR3 spells CASSLDWTGYYGYTF. CDR3 bases: TGTGCCAGCAGCTTAGATTGGACCGGCTACTATGGCTACACCTTC.

This clonotype was recorded once. The chain joins TRBV15 to TRBJ2-7; 7 bases line up with TRBD1. This CDR3 has 15 residues. Trimming cost V 0 bases and J 3 bases; bases outside gene matches: 5. Per the germline V gene, CDR1 is LNHNV and CDR2 is YYDKDF (reference sequence). In DNA, the CDR3 is TGTGCCACCAGCAGAGATCAGGGACAGTTCTACGAGCAGTACTTC. Protein sequence: CATSRDQGQFYEQYF.

V gene TRBV20-1 combines with J gene TRBJ2-3, with TRBD2 matching over 8 bases. The CDR3 has 15 residues. J was trimmed by 1 base and V by 6 bases; bases with no gene match: 9. CDR1 and CDR2 from the germline V gene are DFQATT and SNEGSKA (reference sequence). The CDR3 protein is CSAHSRGGRTDTQYF. CDR3 bases: TGCAGTGCCCACTCCCGCGGGGGGCGCACAGATACGCAGTATTTT.

This chain links TRBV7-3 with TRBJ1-1; perhaps TRBD1 as D (5 bases). V lost 4 bases, J lost 0 bases, and 12 bases lay in between. This CDR3 has 15 residues. Germline values: CDR1 SGHTA, CDR2 FQGTGA. The CDR3 nucleotides are TGTGCCAGCAGCTCCGGGACGTACATGAACACTGAAGCTTTCTTT. Its translation is CASSSGTYMNTEAFF.

The chain links TRBV14 to TRBJ2-3, with 8 bases lining up with TRBD2. The CDR3 has 18 amino acids. J gave up 0 bases and V 0 bases, and 8 bases lay outside the gene matches. Germline values: CDR1 SGHDN, CDR2 FVKESK. CDR3 nucleotides: TGTGCCAGCAGCCAAGATTATAGACTAGCGACGAGCACAGATACGCAGTATTTT. This sequence encodes CASSQDYRLATSTDTQYF.

The rearrangement links TRBV12-5 to TRBJ2-7; either TRBD1 or TRBD2 may supply D (5 bases each). CDR3 length equals 15 residues. The germline V and J ends were trimmed by 6 bases and 3 bases, with 18 bases remaining between them. Germline-derived CDR1 and CDR2 are LGHNT and FRNRAP. CDR3 loop: CASGPLGDGYYEQYF. The CDR3 region has the DNA TGTGCTAGTGGACCTCTAGGGGACGGCTACTACGAGCAGTACTTC.

This chain connects TRBV7-9 to TRBJ1-1; D is undetermined. Germline V gene data show CDR1 as SEHNR and CDR2 as FQNEAQ (reference sequence). The V end lost 4 bases, the J end lost 6 bases, and 9 bases lay between the germline ends. The CDR3 runs to 12 residues. The CDR3 nucleotides are TGTGCCAGCAGCTCCCCGGTGGCTGAAGCTTTCTTT. Residues: CASSSPVAEAFF.

This sequence joins TRBV7-2 and TRBJ1-1; 7 bases line up with TRBD1. Germline CDR1 reads SGHTA; CDR2 reads FQGNSA. With 5 bases clipped from V and 3 bases from J, the junction kept 9 bases outside the gene matches. This CDR3 region has 15 residues. The CDR3 sequence is CASSPRQGGDTEAFF. The CDR3 DNA is TGTGCCAGCAGCCCCCGACAGGGTGGGGACACTGAAGCTTTCTTT.

This clonotype was detected once. The J gene is TRBJ1-1, the V gene TRBV6-2 or TRBV6-3; TRBD1 aligns across 9 bases. CDR1 is MNHEY and CDR2 is SVGEGT in the germline V gene. Losses at the gene ends were 0 bases for V and 0 bases for J; bases not matched to a gene: 17. The length of the CDR3 is 21 residues. DNA of the CDR3: TGTGCCAGCAGTTACTCGACGGGACGGGACAGGGCCCATCGCATGAACACTGAAGCTTTCTTT. It specifies CASSYSTGRDRAHRMNTEAFF.

The gene calls are TRBV4-3 and TRBJ2-2, with D perhaps matching TRBD1 (6 bases). Germline V gene sequence: CDR1 LGHNA, CDR2 YSLEER. V dropped 1 base and J dropped 3 bases, with 18 bases sitting between them. The CDR3 consists of 18 residues. CDR3 region: CASSQGIFSPGDTGELFF. In nucleotides, the CDR3 is TGCGCCAGCAGCCAAGGGATCTTCTCCCCAGGGGACACCGGGGAGCTGTTTTTT.

The chain combines TRBV6-2 or TRBV6-3 with TRBJ2-1; 9 bases line up with TRBD1. CDR3 length: 15 residues. With V trimmed by 6 bases and J by 4 bases, 7 bases remained unmatched. Per germline, CDR1 MNHEY and CDR2 SVGEGT. As DNA, the CDR3 is TGTGCCAGCAGCTACCCCGGGACAGGGTACAATGAGCAGTTCTTC. It specifies CASSYPGTGYNEQFF.

The chain couples TRBV7-6 to TRBJ2-7; 7 nucleotides match TRBD2. This CDR3 has 14 amino acids. V shed 5 bases, J shed 3 bases, and the junction held 7 bases outside the gene matches. Germline values: CDR1 SGHVS, CDR2 FNYEAQ. CDR3 DNA sequence: TGTGCCAGCAGCCGTTGGGGGGGAAGCTACGAGCAGTACTTC. It specifies CASSRWGGSYEQYF.

This clonotype was seen only once. The rearrangement joins TRBV29-1 to TRBJ1-1, with D hard to call. The CDR3 has 13 residues. Germline V gene data show CDR1 as SQVTM and CDR2 as ANQGSEA. Trimming stripped 4 bases from V and 0 bases from J, with 9 bases between. CDR3 sequence: CSVAQTLNTEAFF. CDR3 DNA sequence: TGCAGCGTTGCACAGACCTTGAACACTGAAGCTTTCTTT.

The rearrangement uses TRBV6-5 and TRBJ2-7, with D perhaps TRBD1 (5 bases). Trimming pared 7 bases from V and 6 bases from J, leaving 10 bases between. Germline V gives CDR1 MNHEY, CDR2 SVGAGI. The CDR3 runs 11 residues. The CDR3 loop is CASTTGSEQYF. The CDR3 DNA is TGTGCCAGCACCACAGGCTCCGAGCAGTACTTC.

The sample holds one count of this clonotype. The J gene is TRBJ2-1, the V gene TRBV24-1, with D tentatively TRBD2 (5 bases). CDR3 length: 12 residues. Germline V gene data show CDR1 as KGHDR and CDR2 as SFDVKD. Trimming stripped 5 bases from V and 9 bases from J, with 10 bases between. The CDR3 is CATSAAGGEQFF. The CDR3 nucleotides are TGTGCCACCAGTGCCGCAGGAGGTGAGCAGTTCTTC.

The V call is TRBV5-1, the J call TRBJ1-1; tentative D call: TRBD1 (5 bases). The CDR3 has 14 amino acids. V shed 0 bases and J shed 4 bases, with 10 bases lying between them. Germline-derived CDR1 and CDR2 are SGHRS and YFSETQ. Written as DNA, the CDR3 is TGCGCCAGCAGCTTGGGGTCAGGGATCACTGAAGCTTTCTTT. It translates to CASSLGSGITEAFF.

The chain employs TRBV5-6 and TRBJ2-5, with a tentative D call TRBD1 (5 bases). V was shortened by 4 bases and J by 3 bases, with 16 bases between the two germline ends. Germline CDR1 and CDR2: SGHDT and YYEEEE. This CDR3 is built from 15 residues. The CDR3 sequence is CASSADQGKEETQYF. The CDR3 DNA follows: TGTGCCAGCAGCGCGGATCAGGGAAAGGAAGAGACCCAGTACTTC.

The chain has TRBV4-3 and TRBJ2-7; the match to TRBD2 covers 7 bases. Germline V CDR1 and CDR2: LGHNA, YSLEER. V lost 1 base, J lost 2 bases, and 11 bases stayed unmatched. The CDR3 contains 17 residues. The CDR3, as DNA: TGCGCCAGCAGCCAAGCGGTCTCTGGCGGGGGTCCCTACGAGCAGTACTTC. It codes for CASSQAVSGGGPYEQYF.

Here the CDR3 reads CASSLGGSLNEQFF. CDR3 coding DNA: TGTGCCAGCAGCTTGGGCGGGAGTTTAAATGAGCAGTTCTTC. The V call is TRBV5-4, the J call TRBJ2-1, with TRBD2 matching 7 bases. Trimming removed 0 bases from V and 7 bases from J; junction bases left unmatched: 4. This CDR3 has 14 amino acids. The germline V gene encodes CDR1 SGHNT and CDR2 YYREEE (reference sequence).

J is TRBJ1-1 and V is TRBV27, with D perhaps matching TRBD1 (5 bases). Germline V gives CDR1 MNHEY, CDR2 SMNVEV (reference sequence). This CDR3 is 15 amino acids long. With 6 bases removed from V and 2 bases from J, the gap between germline ends came to 16 bases. The CDR3 DNA follows: TGTGCCAGCAGGCCTCAGGGAAGGGATAACACTGAAGCTTTCTTT. Translation: CASRPQGRDNTEAFF.

This clonotype was seen more than once but under ten times. This chain uses TRBV14 with TRBJ2-1; D gene ambiguous. Between the trimmed V and J ends, which lost 5 bases and 2 bases, there was a span of 10 bases. CDR1 is SGHDN and CDR2 is FVKESK in the germline V gene. CDR3 length: 14 amino acids. The CDR3 DNA is TGTGCCAGCAGCGAGATCCAGGCCTACAATGAGCAGTTCTTC. It is translated as CASSEIQAYNEQFF.

The chain uses TRBV15 and TRBJ2-5, with a possible D match to TRBD2 (5 bases). CDR3 length: 14 residues. Deletions cut 1 base from V and 3 bases from J, with 9 bases between. Germline CDR1 is LNHNV and CDR2 is YYDKDF (reference sequence). CDR3 DNA sequence: TGTGCCACCAGCAGAGCCGCAGCGGAAGAGACCCAGTACTTC. Translating gives CATSRAAAEETQYF.

The V gene is TRBV7-9, the J gene TRBJ2-1; 7 nucleotides match TRBD1. The CDR3 loop spans 15 amino acids. Germline V CDR1 and CDR2: SEHNR, FQNEAQ (reference sequence). With V trimmed by 5 bases and J by 5 bases, 9 bases remained unmatched. Here the CDR3 reads CASSPDRESHNEQFF. As DNA, the CDR3 is TGTGCCAGCAGCCCCGACAGGGAATCCCACAATGAGCAGTTCTTC.

This chain links TRBV6-2 or TRBV6-3 with TRBJ2-7, with a weak D call TRBD1 (5 bases). The germline gives CDR1 MNHEY, CDR2 SVGEGT. The CDR3 has 13 residues. The V gene lost 7 bases and the J gene lost 3 bases, with 13 bases spanning the gap. The CDR3 nucleotides read TGTGCCAGCACCTCTCCCAGGGACTACGAGCAGTACTTC. Translated: CASTSPRDYEQYF.